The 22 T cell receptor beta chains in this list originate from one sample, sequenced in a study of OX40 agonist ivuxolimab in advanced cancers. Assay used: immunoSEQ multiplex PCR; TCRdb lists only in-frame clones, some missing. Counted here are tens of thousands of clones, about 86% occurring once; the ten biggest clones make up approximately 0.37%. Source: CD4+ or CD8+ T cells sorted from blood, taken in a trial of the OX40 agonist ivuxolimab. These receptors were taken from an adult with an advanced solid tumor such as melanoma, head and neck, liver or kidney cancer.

CDR3 DNA sequence: TGTGCCAGCTCACCACCGAGTCGGCGACCCCGGGGAACACCCCTCCACTTT. Translation: CASSPPSRRPRGTPLHF. This sequence joins TRBV18 and TRBJ1-6, with D uncertain. Trimming removed 0 bases at V and 11 bases at J, with 20 bases between. The germline CDR1 and CDR2 sequences are KGHSH and LQKENI. This CDR3 contains 17 residues.

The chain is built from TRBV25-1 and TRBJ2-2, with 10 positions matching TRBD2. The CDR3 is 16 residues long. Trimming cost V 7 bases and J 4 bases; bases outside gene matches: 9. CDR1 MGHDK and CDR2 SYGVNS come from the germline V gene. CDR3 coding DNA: TGTGCCAGCACTCAGACTAGCGGGCTTAGCACCGGGGAGCTGTTTTTT. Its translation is CASTQTSGLSTGELFF.

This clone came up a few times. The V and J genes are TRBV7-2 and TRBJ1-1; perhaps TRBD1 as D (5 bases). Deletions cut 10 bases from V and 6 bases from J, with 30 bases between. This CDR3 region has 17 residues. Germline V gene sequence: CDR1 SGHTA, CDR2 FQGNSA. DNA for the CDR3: TGTGCCACGCACAGACGGGGGGTGTTAAATTTAGTCTCTGAAGCTTTCTTT. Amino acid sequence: CATHRRGVLNLVSEAFF.

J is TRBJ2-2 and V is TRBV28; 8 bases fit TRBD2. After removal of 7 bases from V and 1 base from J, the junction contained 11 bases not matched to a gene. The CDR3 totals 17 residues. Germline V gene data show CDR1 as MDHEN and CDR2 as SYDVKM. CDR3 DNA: TGTGCCAGCAACCCGTCAGGACTAGCTAGGAACACCGGGGAGCTGTTTTTT. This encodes CASNPSGLARNTGELFF.

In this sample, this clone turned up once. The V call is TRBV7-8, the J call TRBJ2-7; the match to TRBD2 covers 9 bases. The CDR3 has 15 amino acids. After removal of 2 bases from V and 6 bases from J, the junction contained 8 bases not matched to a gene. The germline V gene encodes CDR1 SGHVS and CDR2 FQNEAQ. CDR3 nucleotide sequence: TGTGCCAGCAGCTTACGGCGGCTAGCGGGGAGCGAGCAGTACTTC. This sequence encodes CASSLRRLAGSEQYF.

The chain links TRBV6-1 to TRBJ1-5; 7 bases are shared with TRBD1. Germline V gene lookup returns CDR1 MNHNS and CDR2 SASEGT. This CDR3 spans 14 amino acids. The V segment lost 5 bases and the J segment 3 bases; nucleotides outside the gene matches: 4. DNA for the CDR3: TGTGCCAGCAGTTGGACAGGACTCAATCAGCCCCAGCATTTT. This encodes CASSWTGLNQPQHF.

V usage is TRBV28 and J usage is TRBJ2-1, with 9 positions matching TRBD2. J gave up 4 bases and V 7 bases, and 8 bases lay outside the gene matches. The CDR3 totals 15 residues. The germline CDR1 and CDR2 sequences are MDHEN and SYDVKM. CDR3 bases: TGTGCCAGCAACCAAGCGGGAGGTCGGTACAATGAGCAGTTCTTC. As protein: CASNQAGGRYNEQFF.

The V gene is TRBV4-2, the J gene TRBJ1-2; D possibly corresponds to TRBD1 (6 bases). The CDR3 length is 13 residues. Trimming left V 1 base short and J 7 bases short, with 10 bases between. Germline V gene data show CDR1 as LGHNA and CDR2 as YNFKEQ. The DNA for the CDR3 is TGTGCCAGCAGCCAAGGGCAAGGGGGTGGCTACACCTTC. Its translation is CASSQGQGGGYTF.

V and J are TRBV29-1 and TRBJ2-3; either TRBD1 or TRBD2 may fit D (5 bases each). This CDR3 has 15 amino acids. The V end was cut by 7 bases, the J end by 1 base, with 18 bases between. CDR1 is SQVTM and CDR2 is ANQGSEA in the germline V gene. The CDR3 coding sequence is TGCAGCGCCCCGGGGCCCTCCTATGGCACAGATACGCAGTATTTT. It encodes CSAPGPSYGTDTQYF.

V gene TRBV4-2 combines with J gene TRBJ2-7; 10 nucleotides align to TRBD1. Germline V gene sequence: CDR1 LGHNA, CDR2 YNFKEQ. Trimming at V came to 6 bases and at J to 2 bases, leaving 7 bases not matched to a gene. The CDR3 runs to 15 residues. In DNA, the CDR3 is TGTGCCAGCAGTCCCGGGACAGGGGCGACCTACGAGCAGTACTTC. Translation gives CASSPGTGATYEQYF.

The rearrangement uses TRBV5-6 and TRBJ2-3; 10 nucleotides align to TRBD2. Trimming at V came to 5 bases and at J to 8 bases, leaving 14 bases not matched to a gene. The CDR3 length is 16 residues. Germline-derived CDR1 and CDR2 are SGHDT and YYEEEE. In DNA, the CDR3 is TGTGCCAGCAGTTCCTCAGCGGGGGGGCCCCGGGGTACGCAGTATTTT. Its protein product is CASSSSAGGPRGTQYF.

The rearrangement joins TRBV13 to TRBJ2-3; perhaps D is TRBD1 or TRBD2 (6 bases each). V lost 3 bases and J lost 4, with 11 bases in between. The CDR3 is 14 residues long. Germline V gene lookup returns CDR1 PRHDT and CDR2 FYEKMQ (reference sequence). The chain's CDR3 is CASSFKGGPDTQYF. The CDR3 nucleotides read TGTGCCAGCAGCTTTAAGGGGGGCCCAGATACGCAGTATTTT. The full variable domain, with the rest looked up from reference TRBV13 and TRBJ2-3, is AAGVIQSPRHLIKEKRETATLKCYPIPRHDTVYWYQQGPGQDPQFLISFYEKMQSDKGSIPDRFSAQQFSDYHSELNMSSLELGDSALYFCASSFKGGPDTQYFGPGTRLTVL.

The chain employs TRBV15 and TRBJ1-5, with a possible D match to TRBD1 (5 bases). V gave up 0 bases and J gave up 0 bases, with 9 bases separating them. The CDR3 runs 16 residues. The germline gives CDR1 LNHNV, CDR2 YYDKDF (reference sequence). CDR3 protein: CATSRETTVSNQPQHF. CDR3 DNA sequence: TGTGCCACCAGCAGAGAGACGACAGTTAGCAATCAGCCCCAGCATTTT.

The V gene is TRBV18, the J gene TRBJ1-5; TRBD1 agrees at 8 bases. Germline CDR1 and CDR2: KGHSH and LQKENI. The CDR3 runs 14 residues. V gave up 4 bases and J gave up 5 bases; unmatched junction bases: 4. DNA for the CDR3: TGTGCCAGCTCACGGCCAGGGGGCTATCAGCCCCAGCATTTT. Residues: CASSRPGGYQPQHF.

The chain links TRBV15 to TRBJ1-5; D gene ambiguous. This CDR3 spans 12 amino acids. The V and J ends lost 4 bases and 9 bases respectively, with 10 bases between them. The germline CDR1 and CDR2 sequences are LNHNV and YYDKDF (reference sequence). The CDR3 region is CATSTTLGPQHF. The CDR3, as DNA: TGTGCCACCAGCACGACCCTGGGGCCCCAGCATTTT.

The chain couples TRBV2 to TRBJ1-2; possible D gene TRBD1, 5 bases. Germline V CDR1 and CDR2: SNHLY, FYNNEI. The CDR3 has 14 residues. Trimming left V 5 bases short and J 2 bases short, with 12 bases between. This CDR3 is CASSPLGDNYGYTF. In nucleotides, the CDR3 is TGTGCCAGCAGTCCTTTGGGGGACAACTATGGCTACACCTTC.

The CDR3 coding sequence is TGTGCCAGCGGACGGGGCCCTGAGGGCGGGGAGCTGTTTTTT. It specifies CASGRGPEGGELFF. This chain uses TRBV6-1 with TRBJ2-2; possibly TRBD1 or TRBD2 for D (5 bases each). Trimming stripped 8 bases from V and 7 bases from J, with 17 bases between. The CDR3 runs to 14 residues. CDR1 and CDR2 from the germline V gene are MNHNS and SASEGT.

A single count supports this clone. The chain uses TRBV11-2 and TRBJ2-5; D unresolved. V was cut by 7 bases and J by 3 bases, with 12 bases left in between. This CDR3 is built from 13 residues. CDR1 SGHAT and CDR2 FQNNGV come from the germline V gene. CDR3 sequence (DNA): TGTGCCAGCACCTCTCCCCCCAAAGAGACCCAGTACTTC. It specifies CASTSPPKETQYF.

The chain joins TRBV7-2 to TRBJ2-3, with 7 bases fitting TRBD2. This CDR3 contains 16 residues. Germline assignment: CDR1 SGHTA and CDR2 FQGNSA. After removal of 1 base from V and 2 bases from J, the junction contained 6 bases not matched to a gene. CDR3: CASSLGLAEVTDTQYF. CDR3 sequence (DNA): TGTGCCAGCAGCTTAGGCCTAGCGGAGGTCACAGATACGCAGTATTTT. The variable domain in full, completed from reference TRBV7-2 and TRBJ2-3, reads GAGVSQSPSNKVTEKGKDVELRCDPISGHTALYWYRQSLGQGLEFLIYFQGNSAPDKSGLPSDRFSAERTGGSVSTLTIQRTQQEDSAVYLCASSLGLAEVTDTQYFGPGTRLTVL.

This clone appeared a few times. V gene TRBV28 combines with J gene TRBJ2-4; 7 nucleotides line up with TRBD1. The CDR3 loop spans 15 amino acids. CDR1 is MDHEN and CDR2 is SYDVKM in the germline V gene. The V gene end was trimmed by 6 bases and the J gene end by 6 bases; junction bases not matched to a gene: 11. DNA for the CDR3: TGTGCCAGCAGAGACTCGGGACAGTACGTAAACATTCAGTACTTC. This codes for CASRDSGQYVNIQYF.

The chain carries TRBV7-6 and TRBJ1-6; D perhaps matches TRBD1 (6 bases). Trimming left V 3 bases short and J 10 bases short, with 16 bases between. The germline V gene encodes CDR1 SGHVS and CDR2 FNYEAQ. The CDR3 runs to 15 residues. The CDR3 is CASSLGLGGDSPLHF. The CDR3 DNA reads TGTGCCAGCAGCTTGGGGTTAGGGGGAGACTCACCCCTCCACTTT.

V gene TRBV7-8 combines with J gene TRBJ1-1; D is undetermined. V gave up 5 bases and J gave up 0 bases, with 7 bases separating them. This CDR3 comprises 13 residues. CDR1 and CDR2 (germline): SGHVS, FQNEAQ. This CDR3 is CASSGAVNTEAFF. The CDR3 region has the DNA TGTGCCAGCAGCGGCGCGGTGAACACTGAAGCTTTCTTT.